A single sample is the source of the 28 T cell receptor beta chains below, sequenced in a study of blood T cell repertoires in COVID-19. Using immunoSEQ multiplex PCR, the repertoire was profiled, and TCRdb retains in-frame clones only, with some absent. There are under 200,000 clones in the sample; roughly 78% occur only once, and around 7% lies in the top ten. The sequencing input was peripheral blood. The receptors stem from a man between 65 and 79 years old with active or convalescent COVID-19.

The rearrangement links TRBV5-8 to TRBJ1-5, with 7 bases that match TRBD1. With 4 bases clipped from V and 5 bases from J, the junction kept 15 bases outside the gene matches. Per germline, CDR1 SGHTS and CDR2 YDEGEE. The CDR3 loop spans 17 amino acids. Here the CDR3 DNA reads TGTGCCAGCAGCCCATACAGGGGCGACCCCCCACATCAGCCCCAGCATTTT. It specifies CASSPYRGDPPHQPQHF. The entire variable domain, with the rest obtained from reference TRBV5-8 and TRBJ1-5, is as follows: EAGVTQSPTHLIKTRGQQATLRCSPISGHTSVYWYQQALGLGLQFLLWYDEGEERNRGNFPPRFSGRQFPNYSSELNVNALELEDSALYLCASSPYRGDPPHQPQHFGDGTRLSIL.

This clone appeared a single time. The chain uses TRBV25-1 and TRBJ1-4, with 7 bases identical to TRBD1. The trim removed 1 base at V and 5 bases at J, leaving 10 bases unmatched. The germline V gene encodes CDR1 MGHDK and CDR2 SYGVNS. The CDR3 consists of 17 residues. The CDR3 protein is CASSEFFGDSRNEKLFF. In DNA form, the CDR3 reads TGTGCCAGCAGTGAATTTTTCGGGGACAGTCGAAATGAAAAACTGTTTTTT.

This clone was found a few times. This rearrangement joins TRBV14 to TRBJ2-1; D is possibly TRBD1 (5 bases). This CDR3 has 15 amino acids. V dropped 4 bases and J dropped 7 bases, with 17 bases sitting between them. Germline V lookup: CDR1 SGHDN, CDR2 FVKESK. CDR3 nucleotide sequence: TGTGCCAGCAGCCGTGACAGTGGGCGGCTGAATGAGCAGTTCTTC. Protein sequence: CASSRDSGRLNEQFF.

This clone was seen just once. This sequence joins TRBV6-5 and TRBJ1-2, with a tentative D call TRBD1 (6 bases). V dropped 2 bases and J dropped 6 bases, with 16 bases sitting between them. Germline loops: CDR1 MNHEY, CDR2 SVGAGI. CDR3 length: 15 residues. This chain's CDR3 is CASSYRQAQGDGYTF. CDR3 sequence (DNA): TGTGCCAGCAGTTACCGACAGGCCCAAGGGGATGGCTACACCTTC.

The chain is built from TRBV18 and TRBJ1-2; 9 positions match TRBD1. Per the germline V gene, CDR1 is KGHSH and CDR2 is LQKENI. The CDR3 sequence is 15 residues long. After removal of 3 bases from V and 1 base from J, the junction contained 3 bases not matched to a gene. CDR3 residues: CASSPRTGDNYGYTF. The DNA of the CDR3 is TGTGCCAGCTCACCCCGGACAGGGGATAACTATGGCTACACCTTC.

V usage is TRBV7-8 and J usage is TRBJ2-3; D might be TRBD2 (6 bases). The CDR3 has 18 residues. Trimming shortened V by 5 bases and J by 4 bases, and 25 bases separated the two germline ends. In germline, CDR1 is SGHVS, CDR2 FQNEAQ. Here the CDR3 DNA reads TGTGCCAGCAGCCCTATAAATTTAGCGGCGAGGTTTCCAGATACGCAGTATTTT. Amino acid sequence: CASSPINLAARFPDTQYF.

This chain uses TRBV25-1 with TRBJ1-5; D gene uncertain. The CDR3 totals 12 residues. Germline CDR1 is MGHDK and CDR2 is SYGVNS. V lost 6 bases, J lost 4 bases, and 7 bases lay in between. CDR3 in amino acids: CASRRGNQPQHF. The CDR3 bases are TGTGCCAGCAGACGAGGGAATCAGCCCCAGCATTTT.

This chain uses TRBV29-1 with TRBJ2-1; 8 bases align to TRBD2. CDR1 is SQVTM, CDR2 ANQGSEA, per germline. The V and J ends lost 4 bases and 9 bases, in that order; junction bases with no gene match: 5. This CDR3 is built from 12 residues. This chain's CDR3 is CSVGTSQGEQFF. CDR3 in DNA: TGCAGCGTTGGGACTAGCCAGGGTGAGCAGTTCTTC.

This clone was detected only a few times. V usage is TRBV3-1 (or the pseudogene TRBV3-2) and J usage is TRBJ2-5; TRBD1 aligns across 11 bases. V shed 1 base and J 4 bases; nucleotides not matched to a gene: 5. Germline values: CDR1 LGHDT, CDR2 YNNKEL (reference sequence). This CDR3 is 16 amino acids long. The CDR3 DNA is TGTGCCAGCAGCCAAGGGACAGGGGGCGGGCGAGAGACCCAGTACTTC. Translation: CASSQGTGGGRETQYF.

The V and J genes are TRBV5-1 and TRBJ2-7, with D possibly matching TRBD2 (5 bases). The CDR3 is made up of 16 amino acids. Between the trimmed V and J ends, which lost 4 bases and 0 bases, there was a span of 17 bases. CDR1 SGHRS and CDR2 YFSETQ come from the germline V gene. This CDR3 reads CASSEGPFKGSYEQYF. In nucleotides, the CDR3 is TGCGCCAGCAGCGAGGGTCCTTTTAAAGGCTCCTACGAGCAGTACTTC.

The chain is built from TRBV29-1 and TRBJ2-3; 7 bases line up with TRBD2. V lost 6 bases and J lost 2; bases outside the gene matches: 5. CDR3 size: 13 residues. In germline, CDR1 is SQVTM, CDR2 ANQGSEA. The CDR3 DNA reads TGCAGCGTGGAACGGGACTACACAGATACGCAGTATTTT. This translates into CSVERDYTDTQYF.

The CDR3 here is CASRPGLVGETDTQYF. CDR3 coding DNA: TGCGCCAGCAGACCGGGACTAGTGGGAGAAACAGATACGCAGTATTTT. The V call is TRBV5-1, the J call TRBJ2-3; TRBD2 matches 8 bases. Germline values: CDR1 SGHRS, CDR2 YFSETQ. This CDR3 has 16 residues. V lost 5 bases, J lost 3 bases, and 11 bases stayed unmatched.

This clone was picked up one time. The J gene is TRBJ1-2, the V gene TRBV30, with D possibly matching TRBD1 (6 bases). In germline, CDR1 is GTSNPN, CDR2 SVGIG (reference sequence). Trimming shortened V by 0 bases and J by 8 bases, and 16 bases separated the two germline ends. The CDR3 loop spans 14 amino acids. CDR3 nucleotide sequence: TGTGCCTGGAGTGTAATGGCCAGGGGAGGGGGCTACACCTTC. Protein product: CAWSVMARGGGYTF.

The genes are TRBV28 and TRBJ1-3; no clear D. Germline CDR1 is MDHEN and CDR2 is SYDVKM. V lost 4 bases to trimming and J lost 0 bases, with 4 bases between them. The CDR3 runs to 13 residues. CDR3 nucleotides: TGTGCCAGCAGTTACAGCTCTGGAAACACCATATATTTT. Translating gives CASSYSSGNTIYF.

This clone was seen more than once but under ten times. The CDR3 region is CASSQVYVAGEETQYF. The CDR3 coding sequence is TGTGCCAGCAGCCAAGTGTACGTAGCGGGAGAAGAGACCCAGTACTTC. V is TRBV3-1 (or the pseudogene TRBV3-2) and J is TRBJ2-5; 9 bases agree with TRBD2. J was trimmed by 3 bases and V by 1 base; bases with no gene match: 6. There are 16 residues in the CDR3. CDR1 and CDR2 from the germline V gene are LGHDT and YNNKEL (reference sequence).

The rearrangement joins TRBV5-4 to TRBJ2-6; TRBD1 aligns across 9 bases. Looked up from germline, CDR1 is SGHNT and CDR2 is YYREEE (reference sequence). The CDR3 length is 18 residues. With V trimmed by 2 bases and J by 1 base, 7 bases remained unmatched. DNA of the CDR3: TGTGCCAGCAGCTTCGGGACAGGGTCCCTATCTGGGGCCAACGTCCTGACTTTC. Translation gives CASSFGTGSLSGANVLTF.

A few counts support this clone. CDR3 sequence: CAWRATRGAFF. CDR3 DNA sequence: TGTGCCTGGAGAGCGACCAGGGGAGCTTTCTTT. V is TRBV30 and J is TRBJ1-1, with D possibly TRBD1 on 6 matching bases. The CDR3 has 11 amino acids. Trimming took 3 bases from V and 10 from J, leaving 12 bases between them. Germline V gene lookup returns CDR1 GTSNPN and CDR2 SVGIG (reference sequence).

The chain couples TRBV5-1 to TRBJ2-7; TRBD2 agrees at 7 bases. The CDR3 sequence is 18 residues long. Germline V gene data show CDR1 as SGHRS and CDR2 as YFSETQ. J gave up 2 bases and V 4 bases, and 18 bases lay outside the gene matches. CDR3 coding DNA: TGCGCCAGCAGCGAGCGAGGTGGGACGGGACTACCTACCTACGAGCAGTACTTC. It specifies CASSERGGTGLPTYEQYF.

This clone was seen a single time. The chain carries TRBV7-8 and TRBJ1-6; TRBD1 aligns across 9 bases. V lost 6 bases, J lost 8 bases, and 8 bases stayed unmatched. In germline, CDR1 is SGHVS, CDR2 FQNEAQ. The CDR3 loop spans 15 amino acids. CDR3 in DNA: TGTGCCAGCAGGTCGGGGGGGACAGGGTATTCACCCCTCCACTTT. Translation gives CASRSGGTGYSPLHF.

The gene calls are TRBV18 and TRBJ1-1; 9 bases match TRBD1. The germline gives CDR1 KGHSH, CDR2 LQKENI. The CDR3 spans 14 residues. The V and J ends lost 5 bases and 6 bases, in that order; junction bases with no gene match: 7. The CDR3, as DNA: TGTGCCAGCTCATCCCGGGACAGGGTACCTGAAGCTTTCTTT. It yields the protein CASSSRDRVPEAFF.

J is TRBJ2-2 and V is TRBV4-2; TRBD2 agrees at 8 bases. The CDR3 runs 17 residues. The V gene's germline CDR1 is LGHNA and CDR2 YNFKEQ. Germline trimming cut 3 bases from V and 5 bases from J; bases unmatched to any gene: 11. The CDR3 nucleotides read TGTGCCAGCAGCCAGGCCCCGGGACTAGGGGGGACCGGGGAGCTGTTTTTT. This gives the protein CASSQAPGLGGTGELFF.

Details on this clone: Other DNA sequences within the sample encode an identical CDR3. V gene TRBV5-1 combines with J gene TRBJ1-3; no definite D call. V was shortened by 0 bases and J by 0 bases, with 10 bases between the two germline ends. Germline values: CDR1 SGHRS, CDR2 YFSETQ. CDR3 length: 16 amino acids. Written as DNA, the CDR3 is TGCGCCAGCAGCTTGGGCCCTAGCGGCTCTGGAAACACCATATATTTT. It translates to CASSLGPSGSGNTIYF. Based on the CDR3 plus reference TRBV5-1 and TRBJ1-3, the full variable domain is KAGVTQTPRYLIKTRGQQVTLSCSPISGHRSVSWYQQTPGQGLQFLFEYFSETQRNKGNFPGRFSGRQFSNSRSEMNVSTLELGDSALYLCASSLGPSGSGNTIYFGEGSWLTVV.

This rearrangement joins TRBV19 to TRBJ1-5, with no clear D. The CDR3 loop spans 13 amino acids. V shed 4 bases and J shed 9 bases, with 13 bases lying between them. Germline values: CDR1 LNHDA, CDR2 SQIVND (reference sequence). Here the CDR3 DNA reads TGTGCCAGTAGTACCGGACCCCGGGGGCCCCAGCATTTT. This sequence encodes CASSTGPRGPQHF.

The V call is TRBV6-5, the J call TRBJ2-1, with a weak D call TRBD2 (7 bases). V was clipped by 7 bases and J by 12 bases, with 22 bases between them. The germline V gene encodes CDR1 MNHEY and CDR2 SVGAGI. The CDR3 length is 14 residues. CDR3 in amino acids: CASKFGGGLGRQFF. CDR3 bases: TGTGCCAGCAAATTTGGGGGGGGCCTGGGTCGGCAGTTCTTC.

The V call is TRBV5-1, the J call TRBJ1-5, with TRBD1 as a possible D gene (5 bases). V shed 0 bases and J shed 4 bases, with 11 bases lying between them. This CDR3 region has 15 residues. In germline, CDR1 is SGHRS, CDR2 YFSETQ. Written as DNA, the CDR3 is TGCGCCAGCAGCTTGGCTTCGGGGGGAAATCAGCCCCAGCATTTT. Translation gives CASSLASGGNQPQHF.

The chain couples TRBV19 to TRBJ1-6; perhaps TRBD1 as D (6 bases). V was pared by 6 bases and J by 5 bases, with 14 bases between. This CDR3 is built from 15 residues. Germline V CDR1 and CDR2: LNHDA, SQIVND (reference sequence). The CDR3 nucleotides read TGTGCCAGTAGATTCCGGCCAGGGGATAATTCACCCCTCCACTTT. The encoded protein is CASRFRPGDNSPLHF. Full variable domain (rest looked up from reference TRBV19 and TRBJ1-6): DGGITQSPKYLFRKEGQNVTLSCEQNLNHDAMYWYRQDPGQGLRLIYYSQIVNDFQKGDIAEGYSVSREKKESFPLTVTSAQKNPTAFYLCASRFRPGDNSPLHFGNGTRLTVT.

This chain links TRBV5-1 with TRBJ2-5; 11 bases fit TRBD1. The CDR3 length is 15 residues. V shed 3 bases, J shed 5 bases, and the junction held 6 bases outside the gene matches. Germline loops: CDR1 SGHRS, CDR2 YFSETQ. As DNA, the CDR3 is TGCGCCAGCAGCTCCAGGACAGGGGGCTTGGAGACCCAGTACTTC. Protein: CASSSRTGGLETQYF.

This clone was observed a single time. This sequence joins TRBV20-1 and TRBJ1-1; D is unclear. Trimming took 5 bases from V and 5 from J, leaving 6 bases between them. This CDR3 contains 10 residues. CDR1 and CDR2 from the germline V gene are DFQATT and SNEGSKA (reference sequence). CDR3 loop: CSAGETEAFF. CDR3 in DNA: TGCAGTGCTGGGGAGACTGAAGCTTTCTTT.